A single sample is the source of the 10 T cell receptor beta chains below, sequenced in a study of blood T cell repertoires in COVID-19. TCRdb keeps only in-frame clones here, not all; method: immunoSEQ multiplex PCR. The sample holds 180,000 or so clones, roughly 86% seen once. Sequencing used peripheral blood. The receptors originated from a man between 18 and 29 years old with acute or convalescent COVID-19.

The chain carries TRBV5-5 and TRBJ2-5; no firm D call. Germline V gene lookup returns CDR1 SGHKS and CDR2 YYEKEE (reference sequence). V gave up 4 bases and J gave up 4 bases, with 5 bases separating them. This CDR3 has 11 residues. The CDR3 region has the DNA TGTGCCAGCAGCGTATCAGAGACCCAGTACTTC. Translating gives CASSVSETQYF.

The chain combines TRBV2 with TRBJ1-5; D gene unclear. CDR1 SNHLY and CDR2 FYNNEI come from the germline V gene. V lost 7 bases and J 0 bases, leaving 16 bases between the germline ends. This CDR3 has 16 amino acids. The CDR3 loop is CASNFGGRNSNQPQHF. CDR3 DNA sequence: TGTGCCAGCAATTTTGGCGGTAGAAATAGCAATCAGCCCCAGCATTTT.

V is TRBV19 and J is TRBJ1-1; 9 bases align to TRBD1. Germline CDR1 is LNHDA and CDR2 is SQIVND (reference sequence). The CDR3 contains 15 residues. V gave up 5 bases and J gave up 1 base; unmatched junction bases: 5. This chain's CDR3 is CASSFWTGANTEAFF. The CDR3 nucleotides are TGTGCCAGTAGTTTTTGGACAGGGGCGAACACTGAAGCTTTCTTT.

V is TRBV5-1 and J is TRBJ2-6; 9 bases are a match to TRBD2. The ends lost 4 bases at V and 2 bases at J; junction bases unmatched: 10. This CDR3 spans 18 amino acids. Looked up from germline, CDR1 is SGHRS and CDR2 is YFSETQ. Here the CDR3 DNA reads TGCGCCAGCAGCCCCGCGACTAGCGGTAGTCCTGGGGCCAACGTCCTGACTTTC. This translates into CASSPATSGSPGANVLTF.

This chain links TRBV30 with TRBJ1-3, with D perhaps TRBD1 (5 bases). V gave up 5 bases and J gave up 4 bases, with 18 bases separating them. The germline CDR1 and CDR2 sequences are GTSNPN and SVGIG (reference sequence). The CDR3 is 15 amino acids. The CDR3 loop is CAWFHPGTQGNTIYF. DNA of the CDR3: TGTGCCTGGTTCCACCCCGGGACTCAAGGAAACACCATATATTTT.

The chain links TRBV3-1 (or the pseudogene TRBV3-2) to TRBJ2-3; D may be TRBD2 (6 bases). V was cut by 6 bases and J by 6 bases, with 7 bases left in between. The CDR3 covers 11 residues. The germline V gene has CDR1 LGHDT and CDR2 YNNKEL (reference sequence). CDR3 bases: TGTGCCAGCAGACGGGGGGATACGCAGTATTTT. This codes for CASRRGDTQYF.

The chain uses TRBV5-5 and TRBJ1-5, with 10 nucleotides matching TRBD1. V shed 3 bases, J shed 5 bases, and the junction held 2 bases outside the gene matches. Germline assignment: CDR1 SGHKS and CDR2 YYEKEE (reference sequence). The CDR3 covers 14 residues. The CDR3: CASSSDRGDQPQHF. The CDR3 DNA reads as TGTGCCAGCAGCTCGGACAGGGGGGATCAGCCCCAGCATTTT.

The chain couples TRBV5-1 to TRBJ2-2; 9 bases are a match to TRBD1. This CDR3 comprises 17 residues. The junction had 8 bases not matched to a gene; V was cut back by 4 bases and J by 1 base. The germline V gene has CDR1 SGHRS and CDR2 YFSETQ. The CDR3 bases are TGCGCCAGCAGCCCGCACTGGACAGGGGAGAACACCGGGGAGCTGTTTTTT. It is translated as CASSPHWTGENTGELFF.

The rearrangement uses TRBV30 and TRBJ1-1, with 8 bases identical to TRBD1. Trimming cost V 0 bases and J 6 bases; bases outside gene matches: 12. The CDR3 extends over 16 amino acids. Germline assignment: CDR1 GTSNPN and CDR2 SVGIG (reference sequence). The chain's CDR3 is CAWSVGLGQGSPEAFF. The DNA of the CDR3 is TGTGCCTGGAGTGTTGGCTTAGGACAGGGATCCCCTGAAGCTTTCTTT.

This sequence joins TRBV4-2 and TRBJ1-4; D perhaps matches TRBD1 (6 bases). This CDR3 contains 16 residues. Trimming pared 1 base from V and 0 bases from J, leaving 9 bases between. Germline V gives CDR1 LGHNA, CDR2 YNFKEQ. Here the CDR3 reads CASSQAKGATNEKLFF. For the CDR3, the DNA is TGTGCCAGCAGCCAAGCGAAGGGGGCAACTAATGAAAAACTGTTTTTT.